This T cell receptor (beta chain) was recorded in a study of shared clonotypes between healthy human individuals. TCRdb keeps only in-frame clones here, not all; method: immunoSEQ multiplex PCR. This table holds 2,500,000 or so clones, 93% found once. Sequencing was done on a sample of naive CD4+ T cells from PBMCs. Documented subset: CD45RA+ positively selected. This TCR was sampled from a young man in good health. Some clones in this sample may be carry-over from other donors' samples.

The CDR3 DNA reads TGTGCCAGCTCACCGGGGGCGGTTGAGACCCAGTACTTC. The encoded protein is CASSPGAVETQYF. The chain is built from TRBV18 and TRBJ2-5; tentatively, D is TRBD1 (6 bases). Trimming stripped 3 bases from V and 5 bases from J, with 10 bases between. The germline CDR1 and CDR2 sequences are KGHSH and LQKENI. This CDR3 has 13 amino acids.